Presented here are 9 T cell receptor beta chains from one specimen sequenced in a study of blood T cell repertoires in COVID-19 (dated by TCRdb to about 2020). Libraries came from the immunoSEQ multiplex PCR assay. TCRdb's version of the immuneACCESS table is confined to in-frame rearrangements and falls short of the full clone set. An unresolved V gene accounts for under half of the shortfall where checked; the remainder is of unknown origin. Across this sample there are about 200,000 clones, with around 90% seen only once. In total, the top ten clones hold roughly 5.6% of the sample. What was sequenced was peripheral blood. Source of these receptors: a man aged 35-49 years with active or convalescent COVID-19.

The rearrangement uses TRBV6-4 and TRBJ1-5; D is undetermined. CDR1 and CDR2 (germline): MRHNA, SNTAGT. V was shortened by 0 bases and J by 2 bases, with 14 bases between the two germline ends. The CDR3 extends over 17 amino acids. The CDR3 sequence is CASSDSRERWRNQPQHF. The CDR3 DNA is TGTGCCAGCAGTGACTCTCGGGAAAGGTGGCGCAATCAGCCCCAGCATTTT.

In DNA form, the CDR3 reads TGTGCCAGCAGCCCAGGGGGTCGTAGAAACACCATATATTTT. Residues: CASSPGGRRNTIYF. The rearrangement joins TRBV5-5 to TRBJ1-3, with TRBD1 identical over 7 bases. The length of the CDR3 is 14 residues. Germline values: CDR1 SGHKS, CDR2 YYEKEE (reference sequence). J was trimmed by 5 bases and V by 4 bases; bases with no gene match: 6.

CDR3 in DNA: TGTGCCAGCAGCCCACAGGGTATGAACACTGAAGCTTTCTTT. As protein: CASSPQGMNTEAFF. The V call is TRBV7-2, the J call TRBJ1-1; the D gene is possibly TRBD1 (6 bases). Germline V gives CDR1 SGHTA, CDR2 FQGNSA. The CDR3 has 14 amino acids. The V end was cut by 5 bases, the J end by 0 bases, with 10 bases between.

The CDR3 spells CAMSMGEDRGIYGYTF. The CDR3 DNA reads TGTGCCATGTCAATGGGGGAAGACAGGGGAATCTATGGCTACACCTTC. V usage is TRBV6-6 and J usage is TRBJ1-2, with 8 bases identical to TRBD1. The CDR3 spans 16 residues. Trimming cost V 10 bases and J 4 bases; bases outside gene matches: 17. Germline V gene sequence: CDR1 MNHNY, CDR2 SVGAGI (reference sequence).

This sequence joins TRBV5-1 and TRBJ2-7; a weak D match, TRBD1 (5 bases). The V gene lost 0 bases and the J gene lost 3 bases, with 13 bases spanning the gap. The CDR3 runs 15 residues. CDR1 is SGHRS and CDR2 is YFSETQ in the germline V gene. The CDR3 region has the DNA TGCGCCAGCAGCTTGGTAGGAACAGGTGGCTACGAGCAGTACTTC. It is translated as CASSLVGTGGYEQYF.

This clone was counted a single time. The chain recombines TRBV5-1 with TRBJ2-7; 9 bases line up with TRBD1. CDR1 and CDR2 (germline): SGHRS, YFSETQ. With 4 bases clipped from V and 7 bases from J, the junction kept 6 bases outside the gene matches. The CDR3 covers 13 residues. The CDR3 loop is CASSVDRGGEQYF. The CDR3, as DNA: TGCGCCAGCAGCGTGGACAGGGGCGGGGAGCAGTACTTC.

The chain joins TRBV11-2 to TRBJ2-7; 10 bases match TRBD2. The CDR3 consists of 15 residues. The trim removed 3 bases at V and 5 bases at J, leaving 7 bases unmatched. CDR1 is SGHAT and CDR2 is FQNNGV in the germline V gene. CDR3: CASSFALAGGNEQYF. The CDR3 DNA follows: TGTGCCAGCAGCTTCGCTTTAGCGGGAGGAAACGAGCAGTACTTC.

This rearrangement joins TRBV13 to TRBJ2-5, with 14 bases matching TRBD2. CDR1 and CDR2 from the germline V gene are PRHDT and FYEKMQ (reference sequence). J lost 7 bases, V lost 5 bases, and 9 bases had no gene match. The CDR3 consists of 16 residues. CDR3: CASSRRLAGGSGTQYF. CDR3 bases: TGTGCCAGCAGCCGTCGACTAGCGGGGGGGTCAGGGACCCAGTACTTC.

The CDR3 loop reads CASSFLVGGAGNTEAFF. CDR3 sequence (DNA): TGTGCCAGCAGCTTCTTAGTAGGGGGCGCGGGGAACACTGAAGCTTTCTTT. The chain links TRBV7-2 to TRBJ1-1; 7 bases are shared with TRBD1. Germline V gene sequence: CDR1 SGHTA, CDR2 FQGNSA. The length of the CDR3 is 17 residues. V trimming: 3 bases; J trimming: 1 base; junction bases outside the gene matches: 11.